These T cell receptor beta chains were read from a single sample in a study of shared clonotypes between healthy human individuals. TCRdb's table, derived via immunoSEQ multiplex PCR, lists solely in-frame clones and lacks some. The sample yields 490,000 or so clones, 75% to 85% seen once. The sequencing input was PBMCs. The receptors derive from a woman in her thirties or forties in good health. Some clones in this sample may be carry-over from other donors' samples. CDR3s include the opening cysteine and the closing phenylalanine or tryptophan. The order of the fields is CDR3 protein, CDR3 DNA, CDR3 length, D gene, clone size, V gene, J gene. A D gene is named only where the DNA matches it firmly. Not all rows give a size; the values are once, few, many and, for expanded clones, a class.

CDR3 protein: CASRTEGGNTGELFF
CDR3 DNA: TGTGCCAGCCGCACTGAGGGCGGGAACACCGGGGAGCTGTTTTTT
CDR3 length: 15
D gene: -
clone size: -
V gene: TRBV28
J gene: TRBJ2-2

CDR3 protein: CAWSVRGTRNTQYF
CDR3 DNA: TGTGCCTGGAGTGTACGGGGGACTCGAAATACGCAGTATTTT
CDR3 length: 14
D gene: -
clone size: -
V gene: TRBV30
J gene: TRBJ2-3

CDR3 protein: CASSQDLALPPTPWEQYF
CDR3 DNA: TGTGCCAGCAGCCAAGATTTGGCGCTCCCTCCGACACCATGGGAGCAGTACTTC
CDR3 length: 18
D gene: -
clone size: -
V gene: TRBV4-2
J gene: TRBJ2-7

CDR3 protein: CASSWERDGGNEQFF
CDR3 DNA: TGTGCCAGCAGTTGGGAACGGGACGGGGGCAATGAGCAGTTCTTC
CDR3 length: 15
D gene: -
clone size: once
V gene: TRBV28
J gene: TRBJ2-1

CDR3 protein: CASSFTAYEQYF
CDR3 DNA: TGTGCCAGCAGTTTCACCGCCTACGAGCAGTACTTC
CDR3 length: 12
D gene: -
clone size: -
V gene: TRBV28
J gene: TRBJ2-7

CDR3 protein: CARSYKGVPYEQYF
CDR3 DNA: TGTGCCAGAAGCTATAAGGGGGTCCCCTACGAGCAGTACTTC
CDR3 length: 14
D gene: -
clone size: -
V gene: TRBV5-3
J gene: TRBJ2-7

CDR3 protein: CASSPGYNEQFF
CDR3 DNA: TGTGCCAGCTCACCCGGTTACAATGAGCAGTTCTTC
CDR3 length: 12
D gene: -
clone size: -
V gene: TRBV18
J gene: TRBJ2-1

CDR3 protein: CSARRWTEAFF
CDR3 DNA: TGCAGTGCTAGAAGGTGGACTGAAGCTTTCTTT
CDR3 length: 11
D gene: -
clone size: -
V gene: TRBV20-1
J gene: TRBJ1-1

CDR3 protein: CASSESGSRTDTQYF
CDR3 DNA: TGTGCCAGCAGTGAAAGCGGGAGTAGAACAGATACGCAGTATTTT
CDR3 length: 15
D gene: TRBD2
clone size: -
V gene: TRBV28
J gene: TRBJ2-3

CDR3 protein: CASSLGLAGRETQYF
CDR3 DNA: TGTGCCAGCAGCTTAGGGCTAGCGGGACGGGAGACCCAGTACTTC
CDR3 length: 15
D gene: TRBD2
clone size: -
V gene: TRBV11-2
J gene: TRBJ2-5

CDR3 protein: CSARQGGAGNTIYF
CDR3 DNA: TGCAGCGCCCGACAGGGAGGGGCTGGAAACACCATATATTTT
CDR3 length: 14
D gene: TRBD1
clone size: -
V gene: TRBV29-1
J gene: TRBJ1-3

CDR3 protein: CASRVADRGDTGELFF
CDR3 DNA: TGTGCCAGCAGAGTAGCGGACAGGGGGGACACCGGGGAGCTGTTTTTT
CDR3 length: 16
D gene: TRBD1
clone size: -
V gene: TRBV13
J gene: TRBJ2-2

CDR3 protein: CASSLPNQETQYF
CDR3 DNA: TGTGCCAGCAGCTTACCAAATCAAGAGACCCAGTACTTC
CDR3 length: 13
D gene: -
clone size: -
V gene: TRBV7-2
J gene: TRBJ2-5

CDR3 protein: CASSGDRNSYEQYF
CDR3 DNA: TGTGCCAGCAGCGGGGACAGGAACTCCTACGAGCAGTACTTC
CDR3 length: 14
D gene: TRBD1
clone size: once
V gene: TRBV7-3
J gene: TRBJ2-7

CDR3 protein: CASSSQSTSGSGEQYF
CDR3 DNA: TGTGCCAGCAGCTCCCAATCGACTAGCGGGAGTGGCGAGCAGTACTTC
CDR3 length: 16
D gene: TRBD2
clone size: -
V gene: TRBV7-2
J gene: TRBJ2-7

CDR3 protein: CASSLVLGQKQETQYF
CDR3 DNA: TGTGCCAGCAGCTTAGTTTTAGGGCAGAAACAAGAGACCCAGTACTTC
CDR3 length: 16
D gene: -
clone size: -
V gene: TRBV7-2
J gene: TRBJ2-5

CDR3 protein: CAISPTGTPYEQYF
CDR3 DNA: TGTGCCATCAGTCCGACTGGGACACCTTACGAGCAGTACTTC
CDR3 length: 14
D gene: -
clone size: -
V gene: TRBV10-3
J gene: TRBJ2-7

CDR3 protein: CASSLTSGGDIQYF
CDR3 DNA: TGTGCCAGCAGCTTAACTAGCGGTGGGGACATTCAGTACTTC
CDR3 length: 14
D gene: TRBD2
clone size: -
V gene: TRBV7-2
J gene: TRBJ2-4

CDR3 protein: CASSDRTNQPQHF
CDR3 DNA: TGTGCCAGCAGCGACAGAACTAATCAGCCCCAGCATTTT
CDR3 length: 13
D gene: -
clone size: -
V gene: TRBV28
J gene: TRBJ1-5

CDR3 protein: CASSQGTATNEKLFF
CDR3 DNA: TGCGCCAGCAGCCAAGGGACAGCAACTAATGAAAAACTGTTTTTT
CDR3 length: 15
D gene: -
clone size: -
V gene: TRBV4-3
J gene: TRBJ1-4

CDR3 protein: CASSALNRGTSGEQYF
CDR3 DNA: TGTGCCAGCAGCGCACTCAACAGGGGGACCTCGGGCGAGCAGTACTTC
CDR3 length: 16
D gene: TRBD1
clone size: -
V gene: TRBV7-8
J gene: TRBJ2-7

CDR3 protein: CAWSSGGNQPQHF
CDR3 DNA: TGTGCCTGGTCGTCGGGGGGCAATCAGCCCCAGCATTTT
CDR3 length: 13
D gene: -
clone size: -
V gene: TRBV30
J gene: TRBJ1-5

CDR3 protein: CASSFISGETYEQYF
CDR3 DNA: TGTGCCAGCAGCTTTATTAGCGGGGAAACCTACGAGCAGTACTTC
CDR3 length: 15
D gene: TRBD2
clone size: -
V gene: TRBV11-2
J gene: TRBJ2-7

CDR3 protein: CASNPLGADTQYF
CDR3 DNA: TGCGCCAGCAACCCCCTCGGGGCAGATACGCAGTATTTT
CDR3 length: 13
D gene: -
clone size: few
V gene: TRBV5-1
J gene: TRBJ2-3

CDR3 protein: CASSPPWEDPTGELFF
CDR3 DNA: TGTGCCAGCAGCCCCCCCTGGGAGGATCCTACCGGGGAGCTGTTTTTT
CDR3 length: 16
D gene: -
clone size: -
V gene: TRBV13
J gene: TRBJ2-2

CDR3 protein: CASSHQLSQVGAGYTF
CDR3 DNA: TGCGCCAGCAGCCACCAGCTATCCCAGGTAGGCGCTGGCTACACCTTC
CDR3 length: 16
D gene: -
clone size: -
V gene: TRBV4-1
J gene: TRBJ1-2

CDR3 protein: CSVAETLVEQYF
CDR3 DNA: TGCAGCGTTGCAGAGACCCTAGTCGAGCAGTACTTC
CDR3 length: 12
D gene: -
clone size: -
V gene: TRBV29-1
J gene: TRBJ2-7

CDR3 protein: CASSSPGEAAEKLFF
CDR3 DNA: TGTGCCAGCAGTTCCCCAGGGGAGGCGGCTGAAAAACTGTTTTTT
CDR3 length: 15
D gene: -
clone size: many
V gene: TRBV28
J gene: TRBJ1-4

CDR3 protein: CASSEHSLGNEQFF
CDR3 DNA: TGTGCCAGCAGTGAACATAGCCTCGGGAATGAGCAGTTCTTC
CDR3 length: 14
D gene: -
clone size: -
V gene: TRBV2
J gene: TRBJ2-1

CDR3 protein: CASSLVGYEQYF
CDR3 DNA: TGTGCCAGCAGCTTGGTAGGCTACGAGCAGTACTTC
CDR3 length: 12
D gene: -
clone size: -
V gene: TRBV5-4
J gene: TRBJ2-7

CDR3 protein: CASLALGQGKDEQYF
CDR3 DNA: TGTGCCAGTCTGGCCTTAGGGCAGGGGAAGGACGAGCAGTACTTC
CDR3 length: 15
D gene: -
clone size: -
V gene: TRBV5-6
J gene: TRBJ2-7

CDR3 protein: CAWSVDFYTGVIRGNEQFF
CDR3 DNA: TGTGCCTGGAGTGTAGACTTCTATACGGGAGTGATCCGTGGCAATGAGCAGTTCTTC
CDR3 length: 19
D gene: -
clone size: -
V gene: TRBV30
J gene: TRBJ2-1

CDR3 protein: CASSSLTEETQYF
CDR3 DNA: TGCGCCAGCAGCTCATTGACAGAAGAGACCCAGTACTTC
CDR3 length: 13
D gene: -
clone size: -
V gene: TRBV5-1
J gene: TRBJ2-5

CDR3 protein: CASSLQGVEKLFF
CDR3 DNA: TGTGCCAGCAGCTTACAAGGGGTTGAAAAACTGTTTTTT
CDR3 length: 13
D gene: -
clone size: -
V gene: TRBV7-8
J gene: TRBJ1-4

CDR3 protein: CASSWTGTRVYEQYF
CDR3 DNA: TGCGCCAGCAGCTGGACCGGGACTAGGGTCTACGAGCAGTACTTC
CDR3 length: 15
D gene: TRBD2
clone size: -
V gene: TRBV5-1
J gene: TRBJ2-7

CDR3 protein: CASSLAAYNEQFF
CDR3 DNA: TGTGCCAGCAGTTTAGCAGCCTACAATGAGCAGTTCTTC
CDR3 length: 13
D gene: -
clone size: once
V gene: TRBV27
J gene: TRBJ2-1

CDR3 protein: CASRRAASTDTQYF
CDR3 DNA: TGTGCCAGCAGGCGTGCGGCTAGCACAGATACGCAGTATTTT
CDR3 length: 14
D gene: -
clone size: -
V gene: TRBV7-2
J gene: TRBJ2-3

CDR3 protein: CASLRTQDQPQHF
CDR3 DNA: TGTGCCAGCCTTAGGACACAGGATCAGCCCCAGCATTTT
CDR3 length: 13
D gene: -
clone size: once
V gene: TRBV27
J gene: TRBJ1-5

CDR3 protein: CATSTSGRGLAGVRETQYF
CDR3 DNA: TGTGCCACCAGCACCTCGGGTAGGGGTTTAGCGGGAGTCCGCGAGACCCAGTACTTC
CDR3 length: 19
D gene: TRBD2
clone size: -
V gene: TRBV15
J gene: TRBJ2-5

CDR3 protein: CASSPRVPTSGTPYNEQFF
CDR3 DNA: TGTGCCAGCAGCCCCAGAGTTCCAACTAGCGGGACCCCCTACAATGAGCAGTTCTTC
CDR3 length: 19
D gene: TRBD2
clone size: -
V gene: TRBV7-8
J gene: TRBJ2-1

CDR3 protein: CASSLGPTGIFSYEQYF
CDR3 DNA: TGTGCCAGCAGCTTAGGCCCGACAGGAATTTTCTCCTACGAGCAGTACTTC
CDR3 length: 17
D gene: -
clone size: -
V gene: TRBV11-2
J gene: TRBJ2-7

CDR3 protein: CASSLRQGKGGELFF
CDR3 DNA: TGTGCCAGCAGCCTCAGACAGGGTAAGGGCGGGGAGCTGTTTTTT
CDR3 length: 15
D gene: TRBD1
clone size: -
V gene: TRBV11-2
J gene: TRBJ2-2

CDR3 protein: CASSLKQGETEAFF
CDR3 DNA: TGTGCCAGCAGCTTAAAACAGGGAGAGACCGAAGCTTTCTTT
CDR3 length: 14
D gene: -
clone size: -
V gene: TRBV7-9
J gene: TRBJ1-1